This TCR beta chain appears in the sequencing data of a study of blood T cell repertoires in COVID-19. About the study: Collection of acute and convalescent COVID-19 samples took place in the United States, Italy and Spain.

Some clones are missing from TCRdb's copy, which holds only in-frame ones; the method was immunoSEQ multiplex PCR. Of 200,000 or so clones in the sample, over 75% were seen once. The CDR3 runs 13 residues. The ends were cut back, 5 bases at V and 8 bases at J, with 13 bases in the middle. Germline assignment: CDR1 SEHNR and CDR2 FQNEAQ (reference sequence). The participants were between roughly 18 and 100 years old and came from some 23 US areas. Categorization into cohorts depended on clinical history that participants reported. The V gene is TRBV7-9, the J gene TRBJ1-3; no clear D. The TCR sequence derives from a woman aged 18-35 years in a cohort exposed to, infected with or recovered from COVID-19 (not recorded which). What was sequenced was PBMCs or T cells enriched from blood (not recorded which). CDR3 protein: CASSPRAAYTIYF. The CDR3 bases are TGTGCCAGCAGCCCCCGAGCCGCTTACACCATATATTTT.